These T cell receptor beta chains were read from a single sample in a study of Japanese encephalitis immunity and Zika vaccine responses. In TCRdb, the 5' RACE reads were re-called with MiXCR into one record per CDR3 protein. The sample has about 420 distinct CDR3 sequences; about 4.5% are singletons. The sequencing used antigen-activated CD4+ T cells from blood, cultured, collected during a Zika inactivated vaccine study. The receptors come from an adult woman who received an inactivated Zika virus vaccine. Both conserved end residues are part of each CDR3. The order of the fields is J gene, CDR3 length, V gene, D gene, clone size, CDR3 DNA, CDR3 protein. D genes are given only for firm matches. Clone sizes are shown as once, few or many counts, or a class when the clone is expanded.

J: TRBJ1-5
length: 14
V: TRBV20-1
D: TRBD1
size: few
DNA: TGCAGTGCTAGACCAGGGGGTGGCAATCAGCCCCAGCATTTT
CDR3: CSARPGGGNQPQHF

J: TRBJ2-7
length: 13
V: TRBV27
D: -
size: medium-sized
DNA: TGTGCCAGTATTTCAGACAGGACCTACGAGCAGTACTTC
CDR3: CASISDRTYEQYF

J: TRBJ1-5
length: 13
V: TRBV6-1
D: -
size: large
DNA: TGTGCCAGCAGGACAGGCTTCAGGCAGCCCCAGCATTTT
CDR3: CASRTGFRQPQHF

J: TRBJ1-2
length: 15
V: TRBV28
D: -
size: large
DNA: TGTGCCAGCAGCACGCATAAGACACGGACCTATGGCTACACCTTC
CDR3: CASSTHKTRTYGYTF

J: TRBJ2-7
length: 11
V: TRBV20-1
D: TRBD2
size: medium-sized
DNA: TGCAGTGCAGCCGGGGGGGACGAGCAGTACTTC
CDR3: CSAAGGDEQYF

J: TRBJ2-5
length: 15
V: TRBV27
D: -
size: large
DNA: TGTGCCAGCAGTTTATCAAGGGGGTACCGGGAGACCCAGTACTTC
CDR3: CASSLSRGYRETQYF

J: TRBJ1-5
length: 15
V: TRBV2
D: -
size: large
DNA: TGTGCCAGCAGTGAAGAGGCGGGCAGAAATCAGCCCCAGCATTTT
CDR3: CASSEEAGRNQPQHF

J: TRBJ2-2
length: 14
V: TRBV7-3
D: -
size: large
DNA: TGTGCCAGCAGCTTAATGGTGAACACCGGGGAGCTGTTTTTT
CDR3: CASSLMVNTGELFF

J: TRBJ1-5
length: 17
V: TRBV6-4
D: TRBD1
size: large
DNA: TGTGCCAGCAGTGACTCGAGTCGCACAGGGGATCATCAGCCCCAGCATTTT
CDR3: CASSDSSRTGDHQPQHF

J: TRBJ2-1
length: 13
V: TRBV20-1
D: -
size: medium-sized
DNA: TGCAGTGCTAGATTAACGGCATACAATGAGCAGTTCTTC
CDR3: CSARLTAYNEQFF

J: TRBJ2-3
length: 14
V: TRBV7-2
D: TRBD2
size: medium-sized
DNA: TGTGCCAGCAGCAGGACTAGCGGATCAGATACGCAGTATTTT
CDR3: CASSRTSGSDTQYF

J: TRBJ1-5
length: 16
V: TRBV19
D: -
size: medium-sized
DNA: TGTGCCAGTAGTCCCGCGGGGCTGAGTAGCAATCAGCCCCAGCATTTT
CDR3: CASSPAGLSSNQPQHF